Listed below are T cell receptor beta chains from one sample, sequenced in a study of Graves' ophthalmopathy and Graves' hyperthyroidism. Each CDR3 protein gets one entry after TCRdb re-called the multiplex PCR reads with MiXCR. The sample has about 700,000 distinct CDR3 sequences; 40% are singletons. The sequencing sample was made of peripheral blood. These receptors were obtained from an adult man with Graves' ophthalmopathy. Each CDR3 is given with its conserved first and last residue. The D gene is left open where the match is weak. Size is stated for part of the rows, as once, few or many counts, or as a class when the clone is expanded.

CDR3aa: CASSLEISGLAGGEQYF; CDR3nt: TGTGCCAGTAGTCTCGAAATATCGGGACTAGCGGGAGGCGAGCAGTACTTC; j_gene: TRBJ2-7; len: 17; abundance: -; v_gene: TRBV19; d_gene: TRBD2
CDR3aa: CASSPGGAGVWEQYF; CDR3nt: TGTGCCAGCAGCCCCGGGGGGGCGGGAGTGTGGGAGCAGTACTTC; j_gene: TRBJ2-7; len: 15; abundance: -; v_gene: TRBV7-2; d_gene: TRBD2
CDR3aa: CASSLAIVSYNEQFF; CDR3nt: TGTGCCAGCAGCTTAGCGATCGTGTCTTACAATGAGCAGTTCTTC; j_gene: TRBJ2-1; len: 15; abundance: -; v_gene: TRBV7-9; d_gene: -
CDR3aa: CASSELAASTDTQYF; CDR3nt: TGTGCCAGCAGTGAACTAGCGGCCAGCACAGATACGCAGTATTTT; j_gene: TRBJ2-3; len: 15; abundance: few; v_gene: TRBV25-1; d_gene: TRBD2
CDR3aa: CASSDPEQYF; CDR3nt: TGTGCCAGCAGTGATCCAGAGCAGTACTTC; j_gene: TRBJ2-7; len: 10; abundance: -; v_gene: TRBV6-4; d_gene: -
CDR3aa: CASSLTAGTPSQHF; CDR3nt: TGTGCCAGCAGCCTAACCGCCGGGACCCCGTCCCAGCATTTT; j_gene: TRBJ1-5; len: 14; abundance: -; v_gene: TRBV11-2; d_gene: -
CDR3aa: CASSLSYYQETQYF; CDR3nt: TGTGCCAGCAGTCTTAGCTACTACCAAGAGACCCAGTACTTC; j_gene: TRBJ2-5; len: 14; abundance: -; v_gene: TRBV7-2; d_gene: -
CDR3aa: CASSLAPLTGTPYEQYF; CDR3nt: TGTGCCAGCAGCTTAGCCCCGTTAACAGGGACGCCCTACGAGCAGTACTTC; j_gene: TRBJ2-7; len: 17; abundance: -; v_gene: TRBV7-9; d_gene: -
CDR3aa: CASSERGVGTGGRNEQYF; CDR3nt: TGCGCCAGCAGTGAGCGGGGAGTCGGGACAGGGGGCCGGAACGAGCAGTACTTC; j_gene: TRBJ2-7; len: 18; abundance: -; v_gene: TRBV10-1; d_gene: TRBD1
CDR3aa: CSASATDLYGYTF; CDR3nt: TGCAGTGCTAGCGCCACCGATCTGTATGGCTACACCTTC; j_gene: TRBJ1-2; len: 13; abundance: many; v_gene: TRBV20-1; d_gene: -
CDR3aa: CSATTSGNYGYTF; CDR3nt: TGCAGTGCCACAACTTCAGGGAACTATGGCTACACCTTC; j_gene: TRBJ1-2; len: 13; abundance: -; v_gene: TRBV20-1; d_gene: -
CDR3aa: CASSPSRVHEQYF; CDR3nt: TGTGCCAGCTCACCAAGCAGGGTGCACGAGCAGTACTTC; j_gene: TRBJ2-7; len: 13; abundance: few; v_gene: TRBV2; d_gene: -
CDR3aa: CASSLAPGTSGLTDTQYF; CDR3nt: TGTGCCAGCAGCTTAGCCCCCGGGACTAGCGGACTCACAGATACGCAGTATTTT; j_gene: TRBJ2-3; len: 18; abundance: -; v_gene: TRBV25-1; d_gene: TRBD2
CDR3aa: CASSSEPYRDIYGYTF; CDR3nt: TGTGCCAGCAGTTCCGAACCTTACAGAGACATCTATGGCTACACCTTC; j_gene: TRBJ1-2; len: 16; abundance: once; v_gene: TRBV6-1; d_gene: -
CDR3aa: CASSYGRGTISYEQYF; CDR3nt: TGTGCCAGCAGTTACGGTCGAGGGACAATATCCTACGAGCAGTACTTC; j_gene: TRBJ2-7; len: 16; abundance: -; v_gene: TRBV7-6; d_gene: -
CDR3aa: CSVVGVGTQYF; CDR3nt: TGCAGCGTTGTAGGAGTAGGGACCCAGTACTTC; j_gene: TRBJ2-5; len: 11; abundance: -; v_gene: TRBV29-1; d_gene: -
CDR3aa: CASRGTGPFYGYTF; CDR3nt: TGCGCCAGCAGGGGGACAGGACCTTTCTATGGCTACACCTTC; j_gene: TRBJ1-2; len: 14; abundance: -; v_gene: TRBV7-9; d_gene: TRBD1
CDR3aa: CASSPSFGNTIYF; CDR3nt: TGCGCCAGCAGCCCCTCTTTCGGAAACACCATATATTTT; j_gene: TRBJ1-3; len: 13; abundance: once; v_gene: TRBV2; d_gene: -
CDR3aa: CASRDIVSNQPQHF; CDR3nt: TGCGCCAGCCGGGACATCGTAAGCAATCAGCCCCAGCATTTT; j_gene: TRBJ1-5; len: 14; abundance: -; v_gene: TRBV10-2; d_gene: -
CDR3aa: CASSESLGQGTGELFF; CDR3nt: TGCGCCAGCAGTGAGTCCCTGGGACAGGGGACCGGGGAGCTGTTTTTT; j_gene: TRBJ2-2; len: 16; abundance: -; v_gene: TRBV25-1; d_gene: TRBD1
CDR3aa: CASSGQGVTNQPQHF; CDR3nt: TGTGCCAGCTCGGGACAGGGGGTTACCAATCAGCCCCAGCATTTT; j_gene: TRBJ1-5; len: 15; abundance: many; v_gene: TRBV19; d_gene: TRBD1
CDR3aa: CASRGQGDEQYF; CDR3nt: TGTGCCAGCAGGGGACAGGGAGACGAGCAGTACTTC; j_gene: TRBJ2-7; len: 12; abundance: few; v_gene: TRBV7-2; d_gene: TRBD1
CDR3aa: CASSDLGQRVNEKLFF; CDR3nt: TGTGCCAGCAGTGACCTGGGACAGCGCGTTAATGAAAAACTGTTTTTT; j_gene: TRBJ1-4; len: 16; abundance: once; v_gene: TRBV25-1; d_gene: TRBD1
CDR3aa: CASSSMWDRGETQYF; CDR3nt: TGTGCCAGCAGTTCGATGTGGGACCGGGGAGAGACCCAGTACTTC; j_gene: TRBJ2-5; len: 15; abundance: many; v_gene: TRBV12-3/TRBV12-4; d_gene: -
CDR3aa: CASRGAGSNYGYTF; CDR3nt: TGTGCCAGCAGGGGGGCCGGTTCTAACTATGGCTACACCTTC; j_gene: TRBJ1-2; len: 14; abundance: -; v_gene: TRBV27; d_gene: -
CDR3aa: CASGPTVEAFF; CDR3nt: TGTGCCAGCGGACCGACAGTTGAAGCTTTCTTT; j_gene: TRBJ1-1; len: 11; abundance: -; v_gene: TRBV27; d_gene: -
CDR3aa: CSAGRGLNTGELFF; CDR3nt: TGCAGTGCTGGGCGAGGCCTGAACACCGGGGAGCTGTTTTTT; j_gene: TRBJ2-2; len: 14; abundance: -; v_gene: TRBV20-1; d_gene: -
CDR3aa: CASSASIAGGDGANVLTF; CDR3nt: TGTGCCAGCAGCGCCTCTATAGCGGGAGGAGATGGGGCCAACGTCCTGACTTTC; j_gene: TRBJ2-6; len: 18; abundance: -; v_gene: TRBV9; d_gene: TRBD2